The present T cell receptor beta chain was sequenced within a study of blood T cell repertoires in COVID-19. Study-wide context: Collection of acute and convalescent COVID-19 samples took place in the United States, Italy and Spain. The analysed material was cDNA or gDNA that came from T cells, B-cell-depleted T cells, or PBMCs.

Trimming left V 4 bases short and J 9 bases short, with 8 bases between. Germline V CDR1 and CDR2: SGDLS, YYNGEE. This CDR3 region has 11 residues. As processed by the authors: From reference gene primer amplification, estimates of nucleated cell counts were derived. Sequencing used immunoSEQ multiplex PCR; TCRdb keeps in-frame clones, though not all of them. That table supplies the V and J calls and clone size; D and trimming were determined from the DNA. The sample has approximately 140,000 clones, 85% to 90% seen once. The sequenced material came from peripheral blood. The source of this sequence is a man between 65 and 80 years old with active COVID-19. V usage is TRBV9 and J usage is TRBJ2-1, with D possibly being TRBD2 (5 bases). CDR3 DNA: TGTGCCAGCAGCCGCACTAGTGAGCAGTTCTTC. It is translated as CASSRTSEQFF.